This T cell receptor (beta chain) was sequenced in a study of regulatory T cells in long-lasting Graves disease. Germline assignment: CDR1 LNHNV and CDR2 YYDKDF (reference sequence). The CDR3 is 16 residues long. V trimming: 1 base; J trimming: 2 bases; junction bases outside the gene matches: 6. This clonotype was recorded many times. Its antigen is as yet unknown. Findings and limits, study-wide: The researchers studied only peripheral blood, not thyroid tissue. Few sampled subjects may have lowered accuracy. Newly diagnosed Graves' patients had higher TCR diversity than persistent ones.

Time point of the sample: persistent/refractory GD, antithyroid drugs over 5 years with positive TRAb. The TCR library was made from RNA that had been extracted from PBMCs in TRIzol. The authors drew patients from an endocrinology department in Xi'an, China. Library construction for TCR beta used iRepertoire HTBI primers and Arm-PCR of CDR3 regions. TCRdb itself ran the multiplex PCR reads through MiXCR, one entry per CDR3 protein. The profile shows roughly 450,000 distinct CDR3 sequences, less than 25% of them singletons. The chain combines TRBV15 with TRBJ2-5; 8 positions agree with TRBD2. The TCR was taken from a female donor with Graves disease. Sequenced here: peripheral blood mononuclear cells (PBMCs), sampled when the disease was refractory, from a patient treated with antithyroid drugs. The CDR3 spells CATSRVATSAQETQYF. The CDR3 nucleotides are TGTGCCACCAGCAGAGTCGCGACTAGCGCACAAGAGACCCAGTACTTC.